This entry lists 6 T cell receptor beta chains sequenced from one sample in a study of post-analysis software for immune sequencing data. General study results and limits: Included in a set of 5 or 6 TRBV segments more frequent in patients than controls were TRBV5-6, TRBV5-1 and TRBV20-1.

Their antigens are not known. cDNA libraries for TCR beta contained unique molecular identifiers. TCRdb passed the PCR reads through MiXCR, listing each CDR3 protein once. In the table there are around 260,000 distinct CDR3 sequences, 30% to 45% of which are singletons. The sequencing input was blood. These receptors were taken from a girl aged 5 to 17 with multiple sclerosis.

A few counts support this clonotype. The chain recombines TRBV6-2 or TRBV6-3 with TRBJ2-1, with 7 bases lining up with TRBD2. V lost 2 bases and J lost 2; bases outside the gene matches: 3. The CDR3 covers 15 residues. Germline CDR1 reads MNHEY; CDR2 reads SVGEGT. Written as DNA, the CDR3 is TGTGCCAGCAGTTACAGGGGAGGGCCCTACAATGAGCAGTTCTTC. Protein: CASSYRGGPYNEQFF.

This clonotype was detected ten times or more. This chain links TRBV7-9 with TRBJ1-2; no clear D gene. The CDR3 is 11 residues long. The V end lost 2 bases, the J end lost 8 bases, and 6 bases lay between the germline ends. Germline V gene sequence: CDR1 SEHNR, CDR2 FQNEAQ (reference sequence). CDR3 in amino acids: CASSLTGGYTF. The CDR3 coding sequence is TGTGCCAGCAGCTTAACTGGGGGCTACACCTTC.

The table lists this clonotype with many counts. J is TRBJ1-4 and V is TRBV27; TRBD1 agrees at 7 bases. Germline assignment: CDR1 MNHEY and CDR2 SMNVEV (reference sequence). CDR3 length: 16 amino acids. V dropped 3 bases and J dropped 4; count of bases not matched to a gene: 8. CDR3 sequence: CASSFLSGTVNEKLFF. As DNA, the CDR3 is TGTGCCAGCAGTTTCCTATCTGGGACAGTTAATGAAAAACTGTTTTTT.

Details on this clonotype: One base away lies a much larger clone, so this may be a sequencing read error. The genes are TRBV11-2 and TRBJ2-4; D is undetermined. From germline, CDR1 is SGHAT and CDR2 FQNNGV. The CDR3 totals 17 residues. The CDR3 protein is CAGSLDFRYVAKNIQYF. CDR3 DNA: TGTGCCGGCAGCTTAGATTTCAGATACGTAGCCAAAAACATTCAGTACTTC.

This clonotype was detected many times. The chain is built from TRBV27 and TRBJ1-2; D may be TRBD1 (5 bases). V gave up 6 bases and J gave up 5 bases, with 13 bases separating them. Germline V gene sequence: CDR1 MNHEY, CDR2 SMNVEV (reference sequence). The length of the CDR3 is 13 residues. In DNA form, the CDR3 reads TGTGCCAGCAGCCCCGGGGGACTTTATGGCTACACCTTC. Amino acid sequence: CASSPGGLYGYTF.

In this sample, this clonotype turned up many times. This sequence joins TRBV29-1 and TRBJ2-1, with 8 bases that match TRBD2. From germline, CDR1 is SQVTM and CDR2 ANQGSEA. The CDR3 totals 15 residues. The V and J ends lost 5 bases and 9 bases, in that order; junction bases with no gene match: 15. In nucleotides, the CDR3 is TGCAGCGTTCGGGCCAGCGGGGGAACCCTGGGTGAGCAGTTCTTC. Its translation: CSVRASGGTLGEQFF.